The rows below give T cell receptor beta chains drawn from one sample of a study of CXCR3-negative and CXCR3-positive naive CD8 T cells. TCRdb reworked the 5' RACE reads into one entry per CDR3 protein, no DNA. The sample table sets out about 94,000 distinct CDR3 sequences. Sequenced input: naive CXCR3+ CD8+ T cells from blood. The receptors stem from a human donor in good health. Some clones in this sample may be carry-over from other donors' samples. Both conserved end residues are part of each CDR3.

>TRBJ2-1|TRBV15
CATSSYRTNNEQFF
>TRBJ2-3|TRBV28
CASRGSTDTQYF
>TRBJ2-1|TRBV7-9
CASSPWTGGDEQFF
>TRBJ2-1|TRBV27
CASSGLAGYNEQFF
>TRBJ2-5|TRBV28
CASSLDLQETQYF
>TRBJ1-2|TRBV7-9
CASSLEAAYHGYTF
>TRBJ2-7|TRBV4-1
CASSRREGFPSREQYF
>TRBJ2-7|TRBV29-1
CSGLAGGYEQYF
>TRBJ2-7|TRBV15
CATSVRQGSGLAKSYEQYF
>TRBJ2-5|TRBV7-9
CASRPGPLETQYF
>TRBJ2-2|TRBV7-6
CASSPRGSGTGEPFF
>TRBJ1-5|TRBV28
CASTKVFNSNQPQHF
>TRBJ1-5|TRBV28
CASSLQDWSNQPQHF
>TRBJ2-2|TRBV10-3
CAISDSKGSNTGELFF
>TRBJ2-3|TRBV29-1
CSVGGTGTTDTQYF
>TRBJ1-1|TRBV30
CAWSVGGDTEAFF
>TRBJ2-7|TRBV15
CATSRVRGQSYEQYF
>TRBJ2-1|TRBV29-1
CSVEGDSSYNEQFF
>TRBJ2-2|TRBV7-9
CASSPTTGELFF
>TRBJ2-3|TRBV10-3
CAISEYEASGSDTQYF
>TRBJ2-7|TRBV5-1
CASKLGPRTATYEQYF
>TRBJ2-7|TRBV7-9
CASSSRTSGTEYF